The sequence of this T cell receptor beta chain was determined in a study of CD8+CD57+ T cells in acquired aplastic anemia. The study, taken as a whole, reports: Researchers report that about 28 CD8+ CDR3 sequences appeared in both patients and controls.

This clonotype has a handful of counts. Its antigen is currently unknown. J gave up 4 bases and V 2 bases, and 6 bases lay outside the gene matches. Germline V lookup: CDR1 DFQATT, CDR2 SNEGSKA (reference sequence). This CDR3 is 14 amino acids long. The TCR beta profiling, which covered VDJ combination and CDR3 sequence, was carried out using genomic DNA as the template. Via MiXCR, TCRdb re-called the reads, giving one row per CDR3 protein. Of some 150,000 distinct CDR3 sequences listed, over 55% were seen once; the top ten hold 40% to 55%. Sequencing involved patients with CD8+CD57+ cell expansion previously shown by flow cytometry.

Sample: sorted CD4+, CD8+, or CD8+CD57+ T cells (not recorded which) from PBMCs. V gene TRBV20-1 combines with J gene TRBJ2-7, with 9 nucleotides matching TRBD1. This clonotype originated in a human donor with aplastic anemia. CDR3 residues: CSARNRDRVYEQYF. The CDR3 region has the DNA TGCAGTGCTAGAAACCGGGACAGGGTGTACGAGCAGTACTTC.